Given below is one TCR beta chain in context. The V gene lost 0 bases and the J gene lost 3 bases, with 6 bases spanning the gap. The CDR3 sequence is 14 residues long. Germline V gene data show CDR1 as SGDLS and CDR2 as YYNGEE. As part of library construction, unique molecular identifiers were attached to individual cDNA molecules. TCRdb reprocessed the 5' RACE reads with MiXCR, giving one entry per CDR3 protein. The data contain 68,000 or so distinct CDR3 sequences, less than 15% of them seen just once; the ten biggest clones take up less than 2%. This entry comes from a study of early T cells in non-severe SARS-CoV-2 infection. The wider study: RNA in bulk from unsorted whole blood was sequenced, and chains were unpaired.

J is TRBJ2-2 and V is TRBV9, with D uncertain. The sample was whole blood. The origin of this receptor is an adult who was a healthcare worker with PCR-confirmed SARS-CoV-2 infection or an uninfected control (not recorded which). The CDR3 region is CASSVEGHTGELFF. CDR3 DNA: TGTGCCAGCAGCGTAGAGGGCCACACCGGGGAGCTGTTTTTT.